This T cell receptor beta chain was found in a study of blood T cell repertoires in COVID-19. Generated by immunoSEQ multiplex PCR, the TCRdb table keeps only in-frame clones and is missing some. The data hold 100,000 or so clones, with about 86% observed a single time. The CDR3 runs to 18 residues. Germline V gene lookup returns CDR1 DFQATT and CDR2 SNEGSKA (reference sequence). V lost 3 bases and J lost 6; bases outside the gene matches: 16. The sample consisted of peripheral blood. The V gene is TRBV20-1, the J gene TRBJ2-3; 12 bases match TRBD2. The TCR sequence derives from a man at least 80 years old with acute or convalescent COVID-19. This CDR3 reads CSASRASGRAGLSDTQYF. In DNA, the CDR3 is TGCAGTGCTAGTAGGGCTAGCGGGAGGGCAGGACTGTCCGATACGCAGTATTTT.